This T cell receptor beta chain came from a study of T cell repertoires in cytomegalovirus infection. As for the study in general: CMV infection and matching HLA type were both indicated by public TCR beta signatures. Findings of the study overall: The ex vivo response was dominated by HLA-C-restricted CMV-specific TCR beta clonotypes.

This clonotype was counted at least ten times. Its antigen is as yet unknown. This CDR3 comprises 16 residues. V lost 3 bases, J lost 9 bases, and 21 bases lay in between. Germline V gives CDR1 SGHNT, CDR2 YENEEA. TCRdb independently ran MiXCR on the reads; one entry per CDR3 protein. The table lists approximately 250,000 distinct CDR3 sequences, about 12% of them singletons. The specimen was PBMCs. This sequence joins TRBV11-3 and TRBJ2-1, with D possibly matching TRBD2 (6 bases). The receptor was isolated from a human donor in good health (CMV status not recorded). Some clones in this sample may be carry-over from other donors' samples. DNA of the CDR3: TGTGCCAGCAGCTTTAGTGGGACTGCCGTCCGATTTGAGCAGTTCTTC. As protein: CASSFSGTAVRFEQFF.